The 26 T cell receptor beta chains given below trace back to one sample, sequenced in a study of T cell changes during pregnancy in multiple sclerosis. The repertoire was sequenced with immunoSEQ multiplex PCR; TCRdb's copy has only in-frame clones and lacks some. This repertoire shows 90,000 to 100,000 clones, 90% to 95% found once; its top ten account for about 2.3%. The input for sequencing was peripheral blood, taken after pregnancy. Receptors originate from a female donor in good health, enrolled as a control in a pregnancy study.

This clone was recorded a few times. The chain uses TRBV6-4 and TRBJ2-3, with TRBD1 identical over 10 bases. There are 14 residues in the CDR3. Germline V gene data show CDR1 as MRHNA and CDR2 as SNTAGT. J was trimmed by 4 bases and V by 6 bases; bases with no gene match: 4. The DNA for the CDR3 is TGTGCCAGCAGCAATGGGACAGGGGCAGATACGCAGTATTTT. Protein sequence: CASSNGTGADTQYF.

J is TRBJ1-1 and V is TRBV7-3, with D possibly matching TRBD1 (6 bases). Germline lookup yields CDR1 SGHTA and CDR2 FQGTGA. This CDR3 comprises 13 residues. Trimming cost V 4 bases and J 1 base, with 7 bases left between them. The CDR3 here is CASSSQGNTEAFF. The CDR3 DNA sequence: TGTGCCAGCAGCTCACAGGGGAACACTGAAGCTTTCTTT.

This clone appeared once. This chain uses TRBV7-2 with TRBJ2-2; D is possibly TRBD2 (5 bases). Germline V CDR1 and CDR2: SGHTA, FQGNSA. Trimming stripped 6 bases from V and 4 bases from J, with 15 bases between. CDR3 size: 15 residues. The CDR3 is CASSPGSRATGELFF. In nucleotides, the CDR3 is TGTGCCAGCAGTCCCGGCTCGCGGGCCACCGGGGAGCTGTTTTTT.

The V and J genes are TRBV5-1 and TRBJ1-5; the D is unclear. The CDR3 covers 13 residues. Germline V gene data show CDR1 as SGHRS and CDR2 as YFSETQ. V was clipped by 4 bases and J by 3 bases, with 8 bases between them. CDR3 region: CASSVGDNQPQHF. The CDR3 DNA is TGCGCCAGCAGCGTCGGAGACAATCAGCCCCAGCATTTT.

The rearrangement uses TRBV5-6 and TRBJ1-6, with a tentative D call TRBD1 (6 bases). Per germline, CDR1 SGHDT and CDR2 YYEEEE. V lost 0 bases, J lost 13 bases, and 17 bases lay in between. The CDR3 is 15 amino acids. CDR3 sequence reads: CASSLVDRQRGPLHF. In DNA, the CDR3 is TGTGCCAGCAGCTTGGTGGACCGCCAAAGGGGGCCCCTCCACTTT.

This clone showed up just once. This chain links TRBV7-6 with TRBJ2-7, with 10 nucleotides matching TRBD1. The V gene's germline CDR1 is SGHVS and CDR2 FNYEAQ. There are 13 residues in the CDR3. V trimming: 3 bases; J trimming: 7 bases; junction bases outside the gene matches: 3. CDR3 coding DNA: TGTGCCAGCAGCTTGGGGACAGGGGATGAGCAGTACTTC. Amino acids: CASSLGTGDEQYF.

The chain carries TRBV7-6 and TRBJ1-1, with D uncertain. The CDR3 covers 11 residues. Trimming stripped 4 bases from V and 4 bases from J, with 4 bases between. Germline CDR1 is SGHVS and CDR2 is FNYEAQ. CDR3 nucleotide sequence: TGTGCCAGCAGCTCGGGCACTGAAGCTTTCTTT. This translates into CASSSGTEAFF.

The chain combines TRBV2 with TRBJ1-1; D gene unclear. Trimming pared 9 bases from V and 3 bases from J, leaving 11 bases between. The CDR3 length is 12 residues. Per the germline V gene, CDR1 is SNHLY and CDR2 is FYNNEI. The CDR3 nucleotides read TGTGCCAGTACTTCCGGGGACACTGAAGCTTTCTTT. It translates to CASTSGDTEAFF.

This clone was recorded a few times. The chain couples TRBV11-2 to TRBJ1-1; no definite D call. Germline V gene lookup returns CDR1 SGHAT and CDR2 FQNNGV. There are 14 residues in the CDR3. Trimming removed 5 bases from V and 5 bases from J, with 15 bases in between. This CDR3 is CASSPGSRGTEAFF. The DNA for the CDR3 is TGTGCCAGCAGCCCCGGGAGCCGCGGGACTGAAGCTTTCTTT. Filled out from reference TRBV11-2 and TRBJ1-1, the complete variable domain reads EAGVAQSPRYKIIEKRQSVAFWCNPISGHATLYWYQQILGQGPKLLIQFQNNGVVDDSQLPKDRFSAERLKGVDSTLKIQPAKLEDSAVYLCASSPGSRGTEAFFGQGTRLTVV.

The gene calls are TRBV15 and TRBJ2-7, with TRBD2 matching 9 bases. The germline V gene encodes CDR1 LNHNV and CDR2 YYDKDF (reference sequence). V was pared by 8 bases and J by 6 bases, with 5 bases of the junction left unmatched. The CDR3 is 12 residues long. The CDR3 protein is CATGAGGSEQYF. The CDR3 DNA sequence: TGTGCCACCGGAGCGGGAGGCTCCGAGCAGTACTTC.

The chain is built from TRBV5-6 and TRBJ1-1; 7 bases agree with TRBD1. The V gene end was trimmed by 3 bases and the J gene end by 4 bases; junction bases not matched to a gene: 6. This CDR3 region has 14 residues. Germline V lookup: CDR1 SGHDT, CDR2 YYEEEE. The CDR3 spells CASSSTGVGTEAFF. CDR3 DNA sequence: TGTGCCAGCAGCTCTACAGGGGTGGGCACTGAAGCTTTCTTT. The full variable domain, rest sourced from reference TRBV5-6 and TRBJ1-1, is DAGVTQSPTHLIKTRGQQVTLRCSPKSGHDTVSWYQQALGQGPQFIFQYYEEEERQRGNFPDRFSGHQFPNYSSELNVNALLLGDSALYLCASSSTGVGTEAFFGQGTRLTVV.

V usage is TRBV29-1 and J usage is TRBJ2-2; 7 nucleotides match TRBD1. Germline V gives CDR1 SQVTM, CDR2 ANQGSEA. The CDR3 totals 14 residues. Trimming at V came to 3 bases and at J to 4 bases, leaving 5 bases not matched to a gene. The CDR3 DNA follows: TGCAGCGTTGAGCGACAGGGTGGCACCGGGGAGCTGTTTTTT. Its protein is CSVERQGGTGELFF.

J is TRBJ2-2 and V is TRBV11-1, with D unresolved. Germline lookup yields CDR1 SGHAT and CDR2 FQDESV (reference sequence). The length of the CDR3 is 14 residues. V lost 5 bases to trimming and J lost 5 bases, with 12 bases between them. CDR3 bases: TGTGCCAGCAGCATCCGCGGTCCAACCGGGGAGCTGTTTTTT. Encoded protein: CASSIRGPTGELFF.

This chain connects TRBV28 to TRBJ2-7; maybe TRBD2 (7 bases). Deletions cut 2 bases from V and 7 bases from J, with 9 bases between. The germline V gene encodes CDR1 MDHEN and CDR2 SYDVKM. The CDR3 sequence is 12 residues long. The DNA for the CDR3 is TGTGCCAGCAGTTTAAGGGGGGGAGAGCAGTACTTC. It codes for CASSLRGGEQYF.

The chain combines TRBV11-2 with TRBJ1-1; 10 positions match TRBD1. Germline CDR1 and CDR2: SGHAT and FQNNGV. Trimming removed 4 bases from V and 3 bases from J; junction bases left unmatched: 5. This CDR3 comprises 15 residues. The CDR3 sequence: CASSWGTGADTEAFF. CDR3 nucleotides: TGTGCCAGCAGCTGGGGGACAGGGGCGGACACTGAAGCTTTCTTT.

The gene calls are TRBV20-1 and TRBJ2-1; possibly TRBD2 for D (5 bases). The CDR3 extends over 11 amino acids. Trimming took off 3 bases at V and 9 bases at J, with 9 bases between the two ends. The germline CDR1 and CDR2 sequences are DFQATT and SNEGSKA (reference sequence). This CDR3 is CSASERFEQFF. CDR3 sequence (DNA): TGCAGTGCTAGTGAGCGGTTTGAGCAGTTCTTC.

The count of this clone is one. The J gene is TRBJ2-1, the V gene TRBV30; possibly TRBD2 for D (5 bases). CDR1 is GTSNPN, CDR2 SVGIG, per germline (reference sequence). CDR3 length equals 13 residues. V was clipped by 5 bases and J by 5 bases, with 13 bases between them. The CDR3 here is CAWGSRANNEQFF. The CDR3 coding sequence is TGTGCCTGGGGGAGCCGGGCAAACAATGAGCAGTTCTTC. Based on the CDR3 plus reference TRBV30 and TRBJ2-1, the full variable domain is SQTIHQWPATLVQPVGSPLSLECTVEGTSNPNLYWYRQAAGRGLQLLFYSVGIGQISSEVPQNLSASRPQDRQFILSSKKLLLSDSGFYLCAWGSRANNEQFFGPGTRLTVL.

The V and J genes are TRBV4-1 and TRBJ1-5; the match to TRBD1 covers 9 bases. Germline trimming cut 3 bases from V and 5 bases from J; bases unmatched to any gene: 8. There are 16 residues in the CDR3. CDR1 is MGHRA, CDR2 YSYEKL, per germline. CDR3 DNA: TGCGCCAGCAGCCACGGCCTAACAGGGGGCGATCAGCCCCAGCATTTT. Protein: CASSHGLTGGDQPQHF.

This clone appeared a single time. The V gene is TRBV4-1, the J gene TRBJ1-5; 7 nucleotides agree with TRBD1. The V gene end was trimmed by 0 bases and the J gene end by 0 bases; junction bases not matched to a gene: 8. This CDR3 region has 18 residues. Germline loops: CDR1 MGHRA, CDR2 YSYEKL. CDR3 in DNA: TGCGCCAGCAGCCAAGAGGGGACAGCACCCGATAGCAATCAGCCCCAGCATTTT. This codes for CASSQEGTAPDSNQPQHF.

The chain couples TRBV18 to TRBJ2-3; 13 nucleotides align to TRBD2. J was trimmed by 1 base and V by 3 bases; bases with no gene match: 13. The length of the CDR3 is 20 residues. Germline loops: CDR1 KGHSH, CDR2 LQKENI. CDR3 bases: TGTGCCAGCTCACCCGACGGACTAGCGGGAGATAGCGAGGGCACAGATACGCAGTATTTT. It is translated as CASSPDGLAGDSEGTDTQYF.

The rearrangement joins TRBV2 to TRBJ1-1, with TRBD1 matching 7 bases. From germline, CDR1 is SNHLY and CDR2 FYNNEI. The CDR3 sequence is 14 residues long. With V trimmed by 5 bases and J by 10 bases, 13 bases remained unmatched. The CDR3 here is CASSPTPGRQGAFF. In DNA, the CDR3 is TGTGCCAGCAGTCCAACGCCGGGACGACAGGGAGCTTTCTTT.

This clone was seen only once. This chain connects TRBV4-1 to TRBJ2-7; 7 bases match TRBD1. The CDR3 loop spans 14 amino acids. Trimming removed 5 bases from V and 3 bases from J; junction bases left unmatched: 7. The germline CDR1 and CDR2 sequences are MGHRA and YSYEKL. CDR3 protein: CASSYPGQIYEQYF. The CDR3 nucleotides read TGCGCCAGCAGCTACCCGGGACAGATCTACGAGCAGTACTTC.

V and J are TRBV19 and TRBJ2-1; 13 bases fit TRBD2. V was pared by 5 bases and J by 7 bases, with 5 bases of the junction left unmatched. This CDR3 contains 15 residues. CDR1 is LNHDA, CDR2 SQIVND, per germline (reference sequence). CDR3 region: CASSAGTSGNNEQFF. The CDR3 bases are TGTGCCAGTAGTGCCGGGACTAGCGGGAATAATGAGCAGTTCTTC. The variable domain in full, with the rest retrieved from reference TRBV19 and TRBJ2-1, is DGGITQSPKYLFRKEGQNVTLSCEQNLNHDAMYWYRQDPGQGLRLIYYSQIVNDFQKGDIAEGYSVSREKKESFPLTVTSAQKNPTAFYLCASSAGTSGNNEQFFGPGTRLTVL.

The rearrangement joins TRBV19 to TRBJ1-1; D gene unclear. Germline assignment: CDR1 LNHDA and CDR2 SQIVND (reference sequence). V was clipped by 6 bases and J by 1 base, with 3 bases between them. The CDR3 is 11 residues long. The CDR3 DNA is TGTGCCAGTAGACAGAACACTGAAGCTTTCTTT. This translates into CASRQNTEAFF.

This clone was seen a handful of times. This rearrangement joins TRBV10-1 to TRBJ2-2; tentative D call: TRBD1 (6 bases). V lost 8 bases to trimming and J lost 2 bases, with 15 bases between them. Per the germline V gene, CDR1 is WNHNN and CDR2 is SYGVQD (reference sequence). This CDR3 is 15 amino acids long. In DNA form, the CDR3 reads TGCGCCAGCCTTCGGGGACAACGTAACACCGGGGAGCTGTTTTTT. It specifies CASLRGQRNTGELFF.

This clone has just one count. The rearrangement links TRBV28 to TRBJ1-3; D is ambiguous. From germline, CDR1 is MDHEN and CDR2 SYDVKM. The CDR3 totals 15 residues. The ends were cut back, 6 bases at V and 0 bases at J, with 12 bases in the middle. This CDR3 reads CASRDTAISGNTIYF. The DNA for the CDR3 is TGTGCCAGCAGAGACACAGCAATCTCTGGAAACACCATATATTTT.